The rows below give T cell receptor beta chains drawn from one sample of a study of chemoradiotherapy in HPV16-positive cancers. The data were produced by immunoSEQ multiplex PCR, yet TCRdb's version contains in-frame clones alone and is incomplete. The table includes around 15,000 clones, nearly 70% detected once. Collection of the sample occurred from a patient who underwent chemoradiotherapy. The receptors here all came from a human donor with HPV-associated anogenital cancer. Both conserved end residues are part of each CDR3. A D gene is named only where the DNA matches it firmly. A row's size may be missing; if present it is once, few, many or a size class.

size	J	V	D	DNA	CDR3
once	TRBJ1-2	TRBV5-1	TRBD1	TGCGCCAGCAGCTTGGCCTATGAGGGGGCGAGTAACGGCTACACCTTC	CASSLAYEGASNGYTF
few	TRBJ1-1	TRBV29-1	-	TGCAGCGTTGGGAACGCTGAAGCTTTCTTT	CSVGNAEAFF
-	TRBJ1-3	TRBV19	-	TGTGCCAGTAGTCCCAATTACGACAGGACTGGAAACACCATATATTTT	CASSPNYDRTGNTIYF
-	TRBJ1-5	TRBV28	-	TGTGCCAGCAGTTCCCCGGGGAGGATACATCAGCCCCAGCATTTT	CASSSPGRIHQPQHF
-	TRBJ1-2	TRBV5-4	TRBD1	TGCGCCAGTACAGGGGGCTATGGCTACACCTTC	CASTGGYGYTF
-	TRBJ2-3	TRBV10-3	-	TGTGCCATCAGTACGGGACAAACAGATACGCAGTATTTT	CAISTGQTDTQYF
-	TRBJ2-7	TRBV4-3	TRBD2	TGCGCCAGCAGCCAGCGACTAGCGGGGATGTACGAGCAGTACTTC	CASSQRLAGMYEQYF
-	TRBJ2-3	TRBV9	-	TGTGCCAGCAGCCCCCACACAGCCCACACAGATACGCAGTATTTT	CASSPHTAHTDTQYF
-	TRBJ1-1	TRBV21-1	-	TGTGCCAGCAGCCTACGATGGACAGGGGGCGCTTTTGAAGCTTTCTTT	CASSLRWTGGAFEAFF
-	TRBJ2-3	TRBV25-1	-	TGTGCCAGCAGTGATAGGGGGGCCGGCACAGATACGCAGTATTTT	CASSDRGAGTDTQYF
-	TRBJ1-2	TRBV30	-	TGTGCCTGGAGAAAGAGGTCCCTTACCCACGGCTACACCTTC	CAWRKRSLTHGYTF
-	TRBJ1-2	TRBV27	-	TGTGCCAGCAGTCCCCTCAGTGATTCGAGGGGCTACACCTTC	CASSPLSDSRGYTF
once	TRBJ1-2	TRBV6-6	-	TGTGCCAGCAGGGAGGGAAACTATGGCTACACCTTC	CASREGNYGYTF
-	TRBJ2-7	TRBV7-2	-	TGTGCCAGCAGCTTAAATTTCGGCGAGCAGTACTTC	CASSLNFGEQYF
-	TRBJ1-1	TRBV14	-	TGTGCCAGCAGCTCATCCATGAACACTGAAGCTTTCTTT	CASSSSMNTEAFF
-	TRBJ2-7	TRBV28	TRBD2	TGTGCCAGCAGTTCCCCCTCGGTGGGGCGGGGGTCGTGGGAGCAGTACTTC	CASSSPSVGRGSWEQYF
-	TRBJ2-5	TRBV6-1	TRBD1	TGTGCCAGCAGTGCAACAGGGGGGTATCAGACCCAGTACTTC	CASSATGGYQTQYF
-	TRBJ2-1	TRBV9	-	TGTGCCAGCAGCGTAGATGGGTGGCACTACAATGAGCAGTTCTTC	CASSVDGWHYNEQFF
-	TRBJ1-1	TRBV5-5	TRBD1	TGTGCCAGCAGCGATTCGACAGGGCTTTACACTGAAGCTTTCTTT	CASSDSTGLYTEAFF
-	TRBJ2-4	TRBV13	TRBD1	TGTGCCAGCAGCCCTATTCGGGACAGGGGGCCGGGAGACATTCAGTACTTC	CASSPIRDRGPGDIQYF
-	TRBJ1-2	TRBV7-2	-	TGTGCCAGCAGCTTAATTGGGCCTGCAACTAACTATGGCTACACCTTC	CASSLIGPATNYGYTF
few	TRBJ1-2	TRBV4-1	-	TGCGCCAGCAGCCAAGAGGGGGTCCGGTCGTGGGGCGACACCTTC	CASSQEGVRSWGDTF
-	TRBJ1-2	TRBV9	-	TGTGCCAGCAGCGTAGGAATCCTCTATGGCTACACCTTC	CASSVGILYGYTF
-	TRBJ2-7	TRBV19	-	TGTGCCAGTAGTAACGTGAGGGCCGAGCAGTACTTC	CASSNVRAEQYF
-	TRBJ2-3	TRBV7-2	TRBD2	TGTGCCAGCAGCTTAGCTACTAGCGGGGGGGTGAGGACAGATACGCAGTATTTT	CASSLATSGGVRTDTQYF
-	TRBJ2-7	TRBV5-4	-	TGTGCCAGCAGCTTGCCAGGAAGGGACGAGCAGTACTTC	CASSLPGRDEQYF
-	TRBJ1-1	TRBV29-1	-	TGCAGCGTTGGCAGGGGAAGCACTGAAGCTTTCTTT	CSVGRGSTEAFF
-	TRBJ1-1	TRBV19	TRBD1	TGTGCCAGTAGTTTCGCGGGGACAGTCACTGAAGCTTTCTTT	CASSFAGTVTEAFF
few	TRBJ2-5	TRBV4-1	TRBD1	TGCGCCAGCAGACCGACAGGGCCCGAAGAGACCCAGTACTTC	CASRPTGPEETQYF
-	TRBJ2-1	TRBV10-3	-	TGTGCCATCAGTGAAACAGGATCTTGGCAGTTCTTC	CAISETGSWQFF
-	TRBJ2-7	TRBV9	-	TGTGCCAGCAGCGAGGAACCAGCCTACGAGCAGTACTTC	CASSEEPAYEQYF
-	TRBJ2-1	TRBV5-1	TRBD1	TGCGCCAGCAGTTTCCTGGGACAGGGGGATAATGAGCAGTTCTTC	CASSFLGQGDNEQFF
-	TRBJ2-7	TRBV7-2	-	TGTGCCAGCAGCTCGGGGAGACAGACCTACGAGCAGTACTTC	CASSSGRQTYEQYF
once	TRBJ1-1	TRBV11-2	TRBD1	TGTGCCAGCAGCCCCTTATTCACAGGGGCGAACACTGAAGCTTTCTTT	CASSPLFTGANTEAFF
few	TRBJ2-7	TRBV30	-	TGTGCCTGGAGTGAATTTAGCGGTTACGAGCAGTACTTC	CAWSEFSGYEQYF
-	TRBJ1-3	TRBV7-9	-	TGTGCCAGCAGCCCGCCACGGTACTCTGGAAACACCATATATTTT	CASSPPRYSGNTIYF
-	TRBJ1-1	TRBV5-4	TRBD1	TGTGCCAGCAGCTTGGAGGCAGGGGGGGACACTGAAGCTTTCTTT	CASSLEAGGDTEAFF
-	TRBJ1-1	TRBV2	TRBD1	TGTGCCAGCAGCGAACCTGACAGGGGGCGCAAGGACGCTTTCTTT	CASSEPDRGRKDAFF
-	TRBJ2-5	TRBV7-2	-	TGTGCCAGCAGCCCGGGGGGCGGGGAGGAGACCCAGTACTTC	CASSPGGGEETQYF
-	TRBJ2-7	TRBV7-6	-	TGTGCCAGCAGCGGGCGGGGGACAAGGATCGAGCAGTACTTC	CASSGRGTRIEQYF
-	TRBJ2-1	TRBV11-2	TRBD1	TGTGCCAGCAGCAGCATCCGGACAGGGCAATCCTACAATGAGCAGTTCTTC	CASSSIRTGQSYNEQFF
-	TRBJ2-7	TRBV9	-	TGTGCCAGCAGCGTAGGAGGGTTCTCCTACGAGCAGTACTTC	CASSVGGFSYEQYF
-	TRBJ2-7	TRBV30	-	TGTGCCTGGAGTAGGCGAGGGGAGCAGTACTTC	CAWSRRGEQYF
-	TRBJ2-7	TRBV2	-	TGTGCCAGCAGTGGAAGTGGCTTCAACGAGCAGTACTTC	CASSGSGFNEQYF
-	TRBJ1-1	TRBV9	-	TGTGCCAGCAGCGTCGGGGGCGACACTGAAGCTTTCTTT	CASSVGGDTEAFF
-	TRBJ1-5	TRBV6-1	-	TGTGCCAGCAGTGAAGCCTCTAATTCGCGACAGCCCCAGCATTTT	CASSEASNSRQPQHF
few	TRBJ2-3	TRBV28	TRBD1	TGTGCCAGCAGACTCGGACAGGGAAGGGCAGATACGCAGTATTTT	CASRLGQGRADTQYF
-	TRBJ2-7	TRBV19	TRBD1	TGTGCCAGTAGTCTAGGGGCAGGGGGTTTCTACGAGCAGTACTTC	CASSLGAGGFYEQYF
-	TRBJ2-1	TRBV7-3	-	TGTGCCAGCAGCTTAACGGGGACTCACAATGAGCAGTTCTTC	CASSLTGTHNEQFF
-	TRBJ1-4	TRBV30	-	TGTGCCTCCGATTATCCTCCCGGCAAACTGTTTTTT	CASDYPPGKLFF
-	TRBJ2-1	TRBV6-9	-	TGTGCCAGCAGGCCTACCTCAGGGGTCAATGAGCAGTTCTTC	CASRPTSGVNEQFF
-	TRBJ2-1	TRBV2	-	TGTGCCAGCAGTGGGGATTCCTACAATGAGCAGTTCTTC	CASSGDSYNEQFF
-	TRBJ1-2	TRBV2	-	TGTGCCAGCAGTAGCCAGGGTGACTTTGGCTACACCTTC	CASSSQGDFGYTF
-	TRBJ2-2	TRBV7-8	-	TGTGCCAGCAGCTTCGATCGACAGCTTAACACCGGGGAGCTGTTTTTT	CASSFDRQLNTGELFF
-	TRBJ2-1	TRBV2	TRBD2	TGTGCCAGCAACGCTCTAGCGGGGATCAACAATGAGCAGTTCTTC	CASNALAGINNEQFF
few	TRBJ1-6	TRBV2	-	TGTGCCAGCAGTGAGGACGGTAATTCACCCCTCCACTTT	CASSEDGNSPLHF
-	TRBJ1-6	TRBV30	TRBD1	TGTGCCTGGGGGAAGGACAGGGACCGTGATTCACCCCTCCACTTT	CAWGKDRDRDSPLHF
-	TRBJ1-5	TRBV11-2	-	TGTGCCAGCAGCCCTCACCCTGGAAATCAGCCCCAGCATTTT	CASSPHPGNQPQHF
-	TRBJ2-5	TRBV11-2	-	TGTGCCAGCAGCTTAGACAGACAAGAGACCCAGTACTTC	CASSLDRQETQYF
few	TRBJ2-7	TRBV19	TRBD1	TGTGCCAGTAGTTGGTCCGGGACAGCCGCCTACGAGCAGTACTTC	CASSWSGTAAYEQYF